This T cell receptor beta chain was profiled in a study of cytomegalovirus exposure and HLA in healthy donors. Trimming took 6 bases from V and 4 from J; bases not matched to a gene: 4. The V gene's germline CDR1 is MRHNA and CDR2 SNTAGT. CDR3 length equals 15 residues. This PCR relied on a set of 60 Vbeta primers and 13 Jbeta primers. Repertoires were generated with immunoSEQ multiplex PCR, while TCRdb's copy carries only in-frame clones and drops some. The sample lists about 120,000 clones; roughly 80% were seen once. This clone was observed a few times. Sequencing used PBMCs. The receptor's source is a female donor in good health and CMV-seronegative. This chain connects TRBV6-4 to TRBJ2-3; 13 bases map to TRBD2. The CDR3: CASRPLAGGPDTQYF. As DNA, the CDR3 is TGTGCCAGCAGGCCACTAGCGGGGGGGCCAGATACGCAGTATTTT.